This T cell receptor (beta chain) comes out of a study of human T cells and chemical hapten exposure. Study overall: Investigators sensitized about 2 cm by about 2 cm of upper inner arm skin with 2% DPC. Patients, a majority of them female, were diagnosed with alopecia areata, totalis or universalis. General study findings and limits: The study found that DPC sensitization did not change TCRs above 1 in 1000 frequency. Versus controls, expanded TCRs had significantly more large CDR3 similarity clusters.

This clonotype turned up a few times. Its specificity is unknown. TCRdb redid the calling of the RACE reads with MiXCR, one entry per CDR3 protein. The data show 70,000 to 90,000 distinct CDR3 sequences, with about 10% seen just once and about 5% held by the top ten. The time point: patch test 2, 6 weeks after DPC sensitization. Treatment specified: therapeutic diphenylcyclopropenone sensitization with weekly scalp DPC. Here the sequenced sample was whole blood, taken in connection with sensitization to the hapten diphenylcyclopropenone (DPC). The sequence derives from a woman in her 50s with alopecia areata. Some clones in this sample may be carry-over from other donors' samples.

The CDR3 coding sequence is TGCAGCGTTGGACACGCTAGCACAGATACGCAGTATTTT. Protein: CSVGHASTDTQYF. The chain couples TRBV29-1 to TRBJ2-3; no clear D gene. The germline V and J ends were trimmed by 4 bases and 0 bases, with 8 bases remaining between them. Germline V gene lookup returns CDR1 SQVTM and CDR2 ANQGSEA. The CDR3 runs to 13 residues.